These 31 T cell receptor beta chains came from one sample sequenced in a study of blood T cell repertoires in COVID-19. TCRdb keeps only in-frame clones here, not all; method: immunoSEQ multiplex PCR. Here the sample spans under 200,000 clones, roughly four fifths being singletons. What was sequenced was PBMCs or T cells enriched from blood (not recorded which). The receptors were sampled from a man in his forties or fifties who had recovered from COVID-19.

This clone was seen a single time. The chain employs TRBV5-8 and TRBJ1-1; D remains unclear. V lost 0 bases and J lost 6, with 9 bases in between. Germline V gives CDR1 SGHTS, CDR2 YDEGEE. The CDR3 has 13 amino acids. The CDR3 loop reads CASSLEPRAEAFF. The CDR3 DNA reads as TGTGCCAGCAGCTTGGAACCGAGGGCTGAAGCTTTCTTT.

The V and J genes are TRBV2 and TRBJ1-2; D is undetermined. Germline V gives CDR1 SNHLY, CDR2 FYNNEI. The CDR3 contains 12 residues. The V end lost 5 bases, the J end lost 6 bases, and 10 bases lay between the germline ends. The DNA for the CDR3 is TGTGCCAGCAGTAAAATCCTTAATGGCTACACCTTC. It encodes CASSKILNGYTF.

The rearrangement joins TRBV24-1 to TRBJ2-3; 8 nucleotides align to TRBD1. Germline CDR1 KGHDR, CDR2 SFDVKD. The CDR3 contains 16 residues. Trimming removed 4 bases from V and 4 bases from J; junction bases left unmatched: 9. CDR3 DNA sequence: TGTGCCACCAGTGAGCCGACAGGGGCTGACGCAGATACGCAGTATTTT. This encodes CATSEPTGADADTQYF.

The CDR3 is CAGGSTNEKLFF. CDR3 coding DNA: TGTGCGGGGGGTAGTACTAATGAAAAACTGTTTTTT. The rearrangement links TRBV28 to TRBJ1-4, with a tentative D call TRBD1 (5 bases). Germline V gene lookup returns CDR1 MDHEN and CDR2 SYDVKM. This CDR3 is 12 amino acids long.

This clone has only a few counts. CDR3 loop: CASSSPGTGEGYGYTF. The CDR3 DNA follows: TGTGCCAGTAGTTCCCCCGGGACAGGTGAGGGGTATGGCTACACCTTC. The V call is TRBV19, the J call TRBJ1-2; 8 positions agree with TRBD1. CDR3 length: 16 residues. CDR1 LNHDA and CDR2 SQIVND come from the germline V gene (reference sequence). The V gene end was trimmed by 5 bases and the J gene end by 5 bases; junction bases not matched to a gene: 13.

The chain employs TRBV11-3 and TRBJ2-3; 8 nucleotides agree with TRBD1. This CDR3 is 15 amino acids long. With 4 bases clipped from V and 2 bases from J, the junction kept 5 bases outside the gene matches. In germline, CDR1 is SGHNT, CDR2 YENEEA. This CDR3 is CASSSGTGLTDTQYF. CDR3 DNA sequence: TGTGCCAGCAGCTCAGGGACAGGCCTCACAGATACGCAGTATTTT.

The chain links TRBV7-2 to TRBJ2-2; 8 bases agree with TRBD2. In germline, CDR1 is SGHTA, CDR2 FQGNSA. This CDR3 is built from 13 residues. V shed 6 bases and J 9 bases; nucleotides not matched to a gene: 6. Here the CDR3 DNA reads TGTGCCAGCAGTCCCGGGGGGGAGAGGGAGCTGTTTTTT. This sequence encodes CASSPGGERELFF.

V usage is TRBV6-1 and J usage is TRBJ2-1, with 7 bases aligning to TRBD1. The germline V gene has CDR1 MNHNS and CDR2 SASEGT. V shed 1 base, J shed 9 bases, and the junction held 6 bases outside the gene matches. CDR3 length: 14 amino acids. CDR3 sequence reads: CASSEGGGRSEQFF. The CDR3 DNA follows: TGTGCCAGCAGTGAAGGAGGGGGCCGGAGTGAGCAGTTCTTC.

J is TRBJ1-1 and V is TRBV18; D not resolved. The CDR3 totals 14 residues. The ends were cut back, 6 bases at V and 2 bases at J, with 13 bases in the middle. The germline V gene encodes CDR1 KGHSH and CDR2 LQKENI. This chain's CDR3 is CASSRIEVNTEAFF. In nucleotides, the CDR3 is TGTGCCAGCTCGCGAATAGAGGTTAACACTGAAGCTTTCTTT.

V gene TRBV14 combines with J gene TRBJ2-1; D may be TRBD2 (5 bases). Germline V gives CDR1 SGHDN, CDR2 FVKESK. This CDR3 is built from 14 residues. The ends were cut back, 4 bases at V and 10 bases at J, with 17 bases in the middle. CDR3 sequence (DNA): TGTGCCAGCAGCCTGCCGGGATCGGCTGGGGAGCAGTTCTTC. The encoded protein is CASSLPGSAGEQFF.

The chain employs TRBV7-9 and TRBJ1-4, with D unclear. The CDR3 is 12 residues long. Trimming took off 1 base at V and 8 bases at J, with 5 bases between the two ends. Per the germline V gene, CDR1 is SEHNR and CDR2 is FQNEAQ (reference sequence). This CDR3 reads CASSLVGEKLFF. The DNA for the CDR3 is TGTGCCAGCAGCTTAGTGGGCGAAAAACTGTTTTTT.

This clone was counted only a few times. The rearrangement links TRBV3-1 (or the pseudogene TRBV3-2) to TRBJ2-7, with a weak D call TRBD1 (5 bases). CDR1 is LGHDT, CDR2 YNNKEL, per germline (reference sequence). This CDR3 comprises 14 residues. Trimming cost V 4 bases and J 0 bases, with 10 bases left between them. CDR3 loop: CASSPYRNSYEQYF. The CDR3 coding sequence is TGTGCCAGCAGCCCCTACAGGAACTCCTACGAGCAGTACTTC.

This chain uses TRBV5-8 with TRBJ2-1, with 8 bases lining up with TRBD2. The CDR3 consists of 14 residues. Germline values: CDR1 SGHTS, CDR2 YDEGEE. The V and J ends lost 4 bases and 7 bases, in that order; junction bases with no gene match: 7. This CDR3 is CASSPAGGWNEQFF. The CDR3 coding sequence is TGTGCCAGCAGCCCGGCGGGGGGTTGGAATGAGCAGTTCTTC.

The chain couples TRBV5-1 to TRBJ2-7; D is unclear. This CDR3 has 14 amino acids. The V and J ends lost 0 bases and 3 bases respectively, with 10 bases between them. Germline CDR1 is SGHRS and CDR2 is YFSETQ. The CDR3 sequence is CASSLVVGGYEQYF. For the CDR3, the DNA is TGCGCCAGCAGCTTGGTGGTAGGCGGCTACGAGCAGTACTTC.

The V gene is TRBV30, the J gene TRBJ1-1, with D perhaps matching TRBD1 (5 bases). Between the trimmed V and J ends, which lost 6 bases and 0 bases, there was a span of 8 bases. This CDR3 is built from 12 residues. Germline assignment: CDR1 GTSNPN and CDR2 SVGIG (reference sequence). CDR3 bases: TGTGCCTGCAGGGTGATGAACACTGAAGCTTTCTTT. Encoded protein: CACRVMNTEAFF.

This clone has more than one count but fewer than ten. The CDR3 DNA is TGTGCCAGCAGCCATGCCACAGGGAGCTCCTATAATTCACCCCTCCACTTT. Translation gives CASSHATGSSYNSPLHF. The chain carries TRBV3-1 (or the pseudogene TRBV3-2) and TRBJ1-6, with D tentatively TRBD1 (6 bases). Trimming shortened V by 3 bases and J by 0 bases, and 12 bases separated the two germline ends. In germline, CDR1 is LGHDT, CDR2 YNNKEL (reference sequence). The CDR3 consists of 17 residues.

The V and J genes are TRBV19 and TRBJ1-1; D is unresolved. Germline CDR1 is LNHDA and CDR2 is SQIVND (reference sequence). Trimming pared 5 bases from V and 6 bases from J, leaving 13 bases between. The length of the CDR3 is 13 residues. The CDR3 protein is CASSSRLRSEAFF. CDR3 nucleotides: TGTGCCAGTAGTTCCCGACTTCGGTCTGAAGCTTTCTTT.

This chain uses TRBV27 with TRBJ1-4; 7 nucleotides line up with TRBD1. V gave up 6 bases and J gave up 4 bases; unmatched junction bases: 11. The CDR3 contains 16 residues. Looked up from germline, CDR1 is MNHEY and CDR2 is SMNVEV (reference sequence). The CDR3 bases are TGTGCCAGCAGCAACCTAGGGGGCGTTTTTAATGAAAAACTGTTTTTT. This sequence encodes CASSNLGGVFNEKLFF.

The chain employs TRBV28 and TRBJ1-4, with 9 bases fitting TRBD1. The CDR3 extends over 15 amino acids. CDR1 and CDR2 from the germline V gene are MDHEN and SYDVKM. With V trimmed by 7 bases and J by 7 bases, 10 bases remained unmatched. The CDR3 is CASNRPGQGSEKLFF. The CDR3 region has the DNA TGTGCCAGCAACCGACCGGGACAGGGTAGTGAAAAACTGTTTTTT.

In its sample, this clone was seen a few times. V is TRBV12-3 or TRBV12-4 and J is TRBJ1-1; D perhaps matches TRBD1 (6 bases). V lost 2 bases and J 7 bases, leaving 8 bases between the germline ends. The CDR3 length is 12 residues. For the CDR3, the DNA is TGTGCCAGCAGTTTAAGACAGGTTGAAGCTTTCTTT. Translated, it gives CASSLRQVEAFF.

In DNA form, the CDR3 reads TGTGCCAGCAGTCCAGATCAGGGGGGTGGCTACACCTTC. Its protein is CASSPDQGGGYTF. The chain joins TRBV6-5 to TRBJ1-2; 7 nucleotides agree with TRBD1. CDR1 is MNHEY and CDR2 is SVGAGI in the germline V gene. V dropped 5 bases and J dropped 7; count of bases not matched to a gene: 7. The CDR3 is 13 amino acids.

J is TRBJ2-7 and V is TRBV2, with D maybe TRBD1 (6 bases). V lost 6 bases and J lost 0, with 15 bases in between. The CDR3 has 15 amino acids. CDR1 is SNHLY and CDR2 is FYNNEI in the germline V gene. CDR3 sequence: CASSEDSSPSYEQYF. CDR3 bases: TGTGCCAGCAGCGAGGACAGTTCTCCCTCCTACGAGCAGTACTTC.

This sequence joins TRBV10-3 and TRBJ2-5; 10 bases map to TRBD2. Per the germline V gene, CDR1 is ENHRY and CDR2 is SYGVKD. Germline trimming cut 6 bases from V and 4 bases from J; bases unmatched to any gene: 8. The CDR3 runs 15 residues. CDR3 residues: CAIRGASGSGETQYF. The CDR3 DNA is TGTGCCATCAGGGGGGCTAGCGGGAGTGGAGAGACCCAGTACTTC.

This clone has more than one count but fewer than ten. This chain joins TRBV29-1 and TRBJ2-3; 9 nucleotides line up with TRBD2. CDR3 length: 14 amino acids. V dropped 6 bases and J dropped 0; count of bases not matched to a gene: 4. CDR1 SQVTM and CDR2 ANQGSEA come from the germline V gene. CDR3: CSVGTSHSTDTQYF. CDR3 coding DNA: TGCAGCGTCGGGACTAGCCATAGCACAGATACGCAGTATTTT.

The gene calls are TRBV19 and TRBJ1-2; D gene uncertain. CDR1 and CDR2 (germline): LNHDA, SQIVND (reference sequence). The CDR3 extends over 12 amino acids. Trimming removed 5 bases at V and 5 bases at J, with 9 bases between. DNA of the CDR3: TGTGCCAGTAGTCCTGGCTCGTATGGCTACACCTTC. Translation: CASSPGSYGYTF.

The gene calls are TRBV4-1 and TRBJ2-5; tentatively, D is TRBD1 (5 bases). This CDR3 comprises 15 residues. Per the germline V gene, CDR1 is MGHRA and CDR2 is YSYEKL. Trimming shortened V by 3 bases and J by 5 bases, and 16 bases separated the two germline ends. The CDR3 loop reads CASSHGQGIVETQYF. CDR3 sequence (DNA): TGCGCCAGCAGCCATGGCCAGGGAATAGTCGAGACCCAGTACTTC.

Only a few counts were recorded for this clone. V usage is TRBV20-1 and J usage is TRBJ2-7; 7 bases are shared with TRBD2. Germline loops: CDR1 DFQATT, CDR2 SNEGSKA (reference sequence). The CDR3 sequence is 11 residues long. This CDR3 reads CAGLDQHEQYF. CDR3 DNA sequence: TGCGCCGGACTAGATCAGCACGAGCAGTACTTC.

This chain uses TRBV27 with TRBJ1-2; TRBD1 might be the D (6 bases). Germline V gene data show CDR1 as MNHEY and CDR2 as SMNVEV (reference sequence). The germline V and J ends were trimmed by 3 bases and 6 bases, with 11 bases remaining between them. The CDR3 sequence is 13 residues long. Here the CDR3 DNA reads TGTGCCAGCAGTTTTTCGGCAGGGGATGGCTACACCTTC. Protein sequence: CASSFSAGDGYTF.

The chain has TRBV19 and TRBJ2-7; a weak D match, TRBD2 (6 bases). Trimming removed 6 bases at V and 5 bases at J, with 17 bases between. The CDR3 runs 14 residues. The germline gives CDR1 LNHDA, CDR2 SQIVND (reference sequence). The CDR3 region has the DNA TGTGCCAGTAGCCGATACGGGGGACGGGACGAGCAGTACTTC. It yields the protein CASSRYGGRDEQYF. The full variable domain, in which reference TRBV19 and TRBJ2-7 provide the parts outside the CDR3, is DGGITQSPKYLFRKEGQNVTLSCEQNLNHDAMYWYRQDPGQGLRLIYYSQIVNDFQKGDIAEGYSVSREKKESFPLTVTSAQKNPTAFYLCASSRYGGRDEQYFGPGTRLTVT.

The chain links TRBV7-2 to TRBJ2-1, with a tentative D call TRBD1 (7 bases). With 1 base removed from V and 9 bases from J, the gap between germline ends came to 13 bases. The CDR3 loop spans 14 amino acids. CDR1 SGHTA and CDR2 FQGNSA come from the germline V gene. The CDR3 protein is CASSLVAGGSEQFF. The CDR3 coding sequence is TGTGCCAGCAGCTTAGTGGCAGGGGGGAGTGAGCAGTTCTTC. Combining the CDR3 with reference TRBV7-2 and TRBJ2-1 gives the whole variable domain GAGVSQSPSNKVTEKGKDVELRCDPISGHTALYWYRQSLGQGLEFLIYFQGNSAPDKSGLPSDRFSAERTGGSVSTLTIQRTQQEDSAVYLCASSLVAGGSEQFFGPGTRLTVL.

This clone was seen a single time. This chain links TRBV5-8 with TRBJ1-2; 7 bases fit TRBD1. CDR3 length: 14 amino acids. Germline V CDR1 and CDR2: SGHTS, YDEGEE. The junction had 6 bases not matched to a gene; V was cut back by 0 bases and J by 7 bases. The CDR3 loop is CASSLVQGRSGYTF. The CDR3 region has the DNA TGTGCCAGCAGCTTGGTACAGGGGAGGAGTGGCTACACCTTC.